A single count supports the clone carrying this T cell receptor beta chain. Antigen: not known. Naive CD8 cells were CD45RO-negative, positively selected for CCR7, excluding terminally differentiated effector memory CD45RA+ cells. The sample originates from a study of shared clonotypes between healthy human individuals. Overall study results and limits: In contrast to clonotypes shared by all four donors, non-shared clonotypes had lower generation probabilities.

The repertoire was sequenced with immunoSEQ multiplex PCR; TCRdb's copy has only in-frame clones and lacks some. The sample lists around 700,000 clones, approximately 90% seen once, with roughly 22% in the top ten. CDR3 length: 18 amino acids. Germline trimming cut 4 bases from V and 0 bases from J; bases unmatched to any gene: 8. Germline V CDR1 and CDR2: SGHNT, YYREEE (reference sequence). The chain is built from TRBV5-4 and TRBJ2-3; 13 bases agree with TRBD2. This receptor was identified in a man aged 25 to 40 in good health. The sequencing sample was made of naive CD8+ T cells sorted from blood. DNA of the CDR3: TGTGCCAGCAGCCCCCGGACTAGCGGGAGCCTTAGCACAGATACGCAGTATTTT. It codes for CASSPRTSGSLSTDTQYF. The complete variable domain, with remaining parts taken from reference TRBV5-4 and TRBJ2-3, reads ETGVTQSPTHLIKTRGQQVTLRCSSQSGHNTVSWYQQALGQGPQFIFQYYREEENGRGNFPPRFSGLQFPNYSSELNVNALELDDSALYLCASSPRTSGSLSTDTQYFGPGTRLTVL.